Below, one TCR beta chain is given with its context. The target antigen is unknown. This entry comes from a study of blood T cells in healthy people across ages. Broader study findings: Getting older went along with TCR beta diversity per million T cells dropping roughly linearly.

A J-beta primer mix and a sample-barcoded 5' primer were used in a second PCR of roughly 6 to 11 cycles. TCRdb redid the calling of the 5' RACE reads with MiXCR, one entry per CDR3 protein. The sample carries 1 million or so distinct CDR3 sequences, around 25% recorded once. V lost 0 bases and J lost 5; bases outside the gene matches: 6. The length of the CDR3 is 17 residues. From germline, CDR1 is SGDLS and CDR2 YYNGEE. A further study also used this sample, focusing on T cells of mothers and their children. That paper notes: RNA that had been extracted went wholly into cDNA synthesis, at roughly 1.5 ug per 15 ul.

Sequencing used blood. This TCR was sampled from a girl aged 2 to 9 in good health. The chain is built from TRBV9 and TRBJ2-1; TRBD2 aligns across 12 bases. The CDR3 nucleotides are TGTGCCAGCAGCGTAGTCTCCCTAGCGGGAGGGCACAATGAGCAGTTCTTC. It translates to CASSVVSLAGGHNEQFF.